These T cell receptor beta chains were read from a single sample in a study of molecular identifiers for immune sequencing clone quantification. MiXCR, run by TCRdb on the PCR reads, gives a single entry per CDR3 protein. The table records around 460,000 distinct CDR3 sequences, around 25% of them present only once. The sample taken for sequencing was naive CD8+ T cells from blood, with Jurkat cell RNA spiked in. These receptors came from a human donor in good health. Some libraries in this study had Jurkat cell RNA spiked in. Both conserved end residues are part of each CDR3. A D gene is named only where the DNA matches it firmly.

CDR3aa: CAISEKGKVEAFF
v_gene: TRBV10-3
j_gene: TRBJ1-1
d_gene: -

CDR3aa: CASSPWSASGTDTQYF
v_gene: TRBV9
j_gene: TRBJ2-3
d_gene: -

CDR3aa: CASRVGESGELFF
v_gene: TRBV27
j_gene: TRBJ2-2
d_gene: -

CDR3aa: CASSAGSGDGTDTQYF
v_gene: TRBV9
j_gene: TRBJ2-3
d_gene: TRBD2

CDR3aa: CAWSVTAFYEQYF
v_gene: TRBV30
j_gene: TRBJ2-7
d_gene: -

CDR3aa: CASSLLESESYEQYF
v_gene: TRBV7-6
j_gene: TRBJ2-7
d_gene: -

CDR3aa: CAWSRQGITDTQYF
v_gene: TRBV30
j_gene: TRBJ2-3
d_gene: TRBD1

CDR3aa: CASSLNGGTNEKLFF
v_gene: TRBV28
j_gene: TRBJ1-4
d_gene: -

CDR3aa: CASSLYSGYNEQFF
v_gene: TRBV7-9
j_gene: TRBJ2-1
d_gene: -

CDR3aa: CACSLVQGGGRDEQYF
v_gene: TRBV5-3
j_gene: TRBJ2-7
d_gene: TRBD2

CDR3aa: CASSPTGTQYEQCF
v_gene: TRBV12-3/TRBV12-4
j_gene: TRBJ2-7
d_gene: -

CDR3aa: CASSYLAGGLSYEQYF
v_gene: TRBV7-9
j_gene: TRBJ2-7
d_gene: TRBD2

CDR3aa: CASRRTGGSNQPQHF
v_gene: TRBV6-5
j_gene: TRBJ1-5
d_gene: TRBD1

CDR3aa: CASSVWDRSSGANVLTF
v_gene: TRBV9
j_gene: TRBJ2-6
d_gene: TRBD1

CDR3aa: CASSNDRGHSDTQYF
v_gene: TRBV5-1
j_gene: TRBJ2-3
d_gene: TRBD1

CDR3aa: CASSQHNTGELFF
v_gene: TRBV10-2
j_gene: TRBJ2-2
d_gene: -

CDR3aa: CASIHRINQPQHF
v_gene: TRBV28
j_gene: TRBJ1-5
d_gene: -

CDR3aa: CASSIVYYANTEAFF
v_gene: TRBV19
j_gene: TRBJ1-1
d_gene: -

CDR3aa: CASAPGPSYNEQFF
v_gene: TRBV5-1
j_gene: TRBJ2-1
d_gene: -

CDR3aa: CASSLSGSGAYEQYF
v_gene: TRBV27
j_gene: TRBJ2-7
d_gene: TRBD2

CDR3aa: CASSLTGPEFNNSPLHF
v_gene: TRBV27
j_gene: TRBJ1-6
d_gene: -

CDR3aa: CASSLSLGQGTYEQYF
v_gene: TRBV7-8
j_gene: TRBJ2-7
d_gene: TRBD1

CDR3aa: CASSPQDRANTEAFF
v_gene: TRBV27
j_gene: TRBJ1-1
d_gene: TRBD1